This TCR beta chain was sequenced during a study of blood T cell repertoires in COVID-19. Individuals drawn from around 25 US areas were roughly 18 to 89 years old. The CDR3 runs to 15 residues. Germline CDR1 MNHEY, CDR2 SVGEGT. The germline V and J ends were trimmed by 5 bases and 2 bases, with 10 bases remaining between them. Sequencing was performed with immunoSEQ multiplex PCR; in TCRdb, only in-frame clones are kept and a portion is missing. The sample has some 230,000 clones; around 85% are singletons. The sequence was collected from a woman aged 40 to 55 with acute COVID-19. The sequenced material came from PBMCs or T cells enriched from blood (not recorded which). This chain links TRBV6-2 or TRBV6-3 with TRBJ2-6, with D uncertain. The CDR3 DNA reads TGTGCCAGCAGTCAAGTCGGTACTGGGGCCAACGTCCTGACTTTC. This encodes CASSQVGTGANVLTF.